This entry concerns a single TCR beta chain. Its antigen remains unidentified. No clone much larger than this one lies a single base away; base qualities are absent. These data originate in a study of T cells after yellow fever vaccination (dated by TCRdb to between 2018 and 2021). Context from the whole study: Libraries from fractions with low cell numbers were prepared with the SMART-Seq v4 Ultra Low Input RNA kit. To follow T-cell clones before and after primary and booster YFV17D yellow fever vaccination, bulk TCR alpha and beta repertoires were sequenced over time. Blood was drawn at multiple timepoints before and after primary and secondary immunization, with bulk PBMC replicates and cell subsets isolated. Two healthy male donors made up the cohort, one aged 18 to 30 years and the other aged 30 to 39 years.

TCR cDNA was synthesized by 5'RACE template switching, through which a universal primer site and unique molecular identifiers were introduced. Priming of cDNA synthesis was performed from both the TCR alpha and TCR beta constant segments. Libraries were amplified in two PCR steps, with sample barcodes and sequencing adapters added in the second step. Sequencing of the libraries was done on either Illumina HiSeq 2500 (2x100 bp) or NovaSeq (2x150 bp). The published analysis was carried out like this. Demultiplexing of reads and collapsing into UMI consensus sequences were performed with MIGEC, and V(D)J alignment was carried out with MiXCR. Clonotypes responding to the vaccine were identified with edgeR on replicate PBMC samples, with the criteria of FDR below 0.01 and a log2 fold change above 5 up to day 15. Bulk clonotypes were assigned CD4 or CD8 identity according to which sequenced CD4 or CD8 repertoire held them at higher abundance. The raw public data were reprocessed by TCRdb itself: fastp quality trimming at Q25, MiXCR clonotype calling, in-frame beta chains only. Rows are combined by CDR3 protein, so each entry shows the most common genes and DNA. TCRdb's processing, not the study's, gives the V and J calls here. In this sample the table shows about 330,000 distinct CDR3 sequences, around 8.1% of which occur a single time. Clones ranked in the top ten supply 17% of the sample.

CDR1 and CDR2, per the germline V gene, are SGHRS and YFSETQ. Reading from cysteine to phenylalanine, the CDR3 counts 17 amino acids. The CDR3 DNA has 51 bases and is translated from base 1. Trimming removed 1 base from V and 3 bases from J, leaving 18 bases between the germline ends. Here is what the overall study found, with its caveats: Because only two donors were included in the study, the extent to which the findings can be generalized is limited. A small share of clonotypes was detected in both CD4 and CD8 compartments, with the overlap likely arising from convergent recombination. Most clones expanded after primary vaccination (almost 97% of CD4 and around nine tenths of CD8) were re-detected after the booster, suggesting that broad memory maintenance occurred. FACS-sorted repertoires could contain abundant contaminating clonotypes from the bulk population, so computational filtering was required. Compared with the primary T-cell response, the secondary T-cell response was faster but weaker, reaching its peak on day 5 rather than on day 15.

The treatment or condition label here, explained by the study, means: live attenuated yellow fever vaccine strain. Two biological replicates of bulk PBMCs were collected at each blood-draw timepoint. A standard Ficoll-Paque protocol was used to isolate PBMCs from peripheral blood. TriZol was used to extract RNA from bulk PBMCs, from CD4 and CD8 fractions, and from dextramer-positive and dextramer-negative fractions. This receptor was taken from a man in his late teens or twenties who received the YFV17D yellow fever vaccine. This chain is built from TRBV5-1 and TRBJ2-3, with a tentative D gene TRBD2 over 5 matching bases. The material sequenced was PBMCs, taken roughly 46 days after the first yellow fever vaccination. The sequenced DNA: TGCGCCAGCAGCTTGACGTCGTTCGGGGAAGGGACAGATACGCAGTATTTT. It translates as CASSLTSFGEGTDTQYF. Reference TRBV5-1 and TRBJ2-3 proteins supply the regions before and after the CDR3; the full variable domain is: KAGVTQTPRYLIKTRGQQVTLSCSPISGHRSVSWYQQTPGQGLQFLFEYFSETQRNKGNFPGRFSGRQFSNSRSEMNVSTLELGDSALYLCASSLTSFGEGTDTQYFGPGTRLTVL.